The 20 T cell receptor beta chains presented below share a single source sample, sequenced in a study of shared clonotypes between healthy human individuals. Here immunoSEQ multiplex PCR was the method, and the copy in TCRdb shows in-frame clones only, minus some. The sample yields over a million clones, around 82% seen once. The sequencing sample was made of memory CD4+ T cells from PBMCs. Subset: CD45RA-negative fraction. These receptors all stem from a man in his late teens or twenties in good health. Some clones in this sample may be carry-over from other donors' samples.

The chain uses TRBV7-9 and TRBJ2-7; maybe TRBD1 (6 bases). This CDR3 is built from 14 residues. V shed 5 bases and J shed 6 bases, with 17 bases lying between them. Per the germline V gene, CDR1 is SEHNR and CDR2 is FQNEAQ (reference sequence). CDR3 bases: TGTGCCAGCAGCCCACTGACAGGTTATGCCGAGCAGTACTTC. Protein: CASSPLTGYAEQYF.

This clone was found once. A read error is likely here: a far larger clone is one base away. The rearrangement uses TRBV7-8 and TRBJ2-5; the match to TRBD2 covers 8 bases. V was clipped by 1 base and J by 7 bases; unmatched bases: 11. The CDR3 extends over 16 amino acids. Germline V gives CDR1 SGHVS, CDR2 FQNEAQ. The CDR3 sequence: CASSLGGAGVEGTQYF. The CDR3 region has the DNA TGTGCCAGCAGCTTAGGGGGAGCGGGAGTAGAAGGGACCCAGTACTTC.

The chain couples TRBV9 to TRBJ2-5; D unclear. The CDR3 covers 13 residues. The germline V and J ends were trimmed by 0 bases and 5 bases, with 8 bases remaining between them. CDR1 SGDLS and CDR2 YYNGEE come from the germline V gene. CDR3 in amino acids: CASSVAVRETQYF. The CDR3 nucleotides read TGTGCCAGCAGCGTAGCCGTGAGGGAGACCCAGTACTTC.

This clone was observed a few times. The chain has TRBV7-6 and TRBJ2-2; a possible D gene is TRBD2 (6 bases). Germline assignment: CDR1 SGHVS and CDR2 FNYEAQ. Trimming left V 3 bases short and J 1 base short, with 9 bases between. CDR3 size: 15 residues. DNA for the CDR3: TGTGCCAGCAGCTTTGGACTACTGAACACCGGGGAGCTGTTTTTT. This codes for CASSFGLLNTGELFF.

The chain employs TRBV6-6 and TRBJ1-1; 7 positions agree with TRBD1. Germline V gene lookup returns CDR1 MNHNY and CDR2 SVGAGI (reference sequence). Losses at the gene ends were 5 bases for V and 6 bases for J; bases not matched to a gene: 9. The CDR3 contains 14 residues. The CDR3 reads CASSPGQETAEAFF. The CDR3, as DNA: TGTGCCAGCAGTCCCGGACAGGAGACCGCTGAAGCTTTCTTT.

In its sample, this clone was seen once. This chain connects TRBV28 to TRBJ2-1; TRBD2 agrees at 12 bases. The CDR3 is 16 residues long. Germline assignment: CDR1 MDHEN and CDR2 SYDVKM. Germline trimming cut 3 bases from V and 4 bases from J; bases unmatched to any gene: 4. The chain's CDR3 is CASSFSGTSGYNEQFF. The DNA of the CDR3 is TGTGCCAGCAGTTTCTCCGGGACTAGCGGGTACAATGAGCAGTTCTTC.

The V call is TRBV19, the J call TRBJ2-2; 9 bases are shared with TRBD2. This CDR3 has 16 amino acids. The germline V gene encodes CDR1 LNHDA and CDR2 SQIVND (reference sequence). The V gene end was trimmed by 1 base and the J gene end by 6 bases; junction bases not matched to a gene: 6. CDR3: CASSIALAGSPGELFF. The CDR3 region has the DNA TGTGCCAGTAGTATAGCGCTAGCGGGAAGTCCCGGGGAGCTGTTTTTT.

This clone was seen a few times. The rearrangement uses TRBV15 and TRBJ1-5, with a weak D call TRBD1 (6 bases). The V end lost 1 base, the J end lost 6 bases, and 10 bases lay between the germline ends. Per germline, CDR1 LNHNV and CDR2 YYDKDF (reference sequence). The CDR3 is made up of 14 amino acids. CDR3 coding DNA: TGTGCCACCAGCAGAGTTGGGGGCGTTCAGCCCCAGCATTTT. The encoded protein is CATSRVGGVQPQHF.

Remarks on this clone: The same CDR3 is also encoded by other DNA sequences in this sample. The chain couples TRBV28 to TRBJ1-4; 9 positions agree with TRBD1. J was trimmed by 6 bases and V by 6 bases; bases with no gene match: 2. The V gene's germline CDR1 is MDHEN and CDR2 SYDVKM. CDR3 length: 13 amino acids. CDR3 nucleotide sequence: TGTGCCAGCAGGGGACAGGGCGATGAAAAACTGTTTTTT. Translating it yields CASRGQGDEKLFF. The full variable domain, its missing parts supplied by reference TRBV28 and TRBJ1-4, is DVKVTQSSRYLVKRTGEKVFLECVQDMDHENMFWYRQDPGLGLRLIYFSYDVKMKEKGDIPEGYSVSREKKERFSLILESASTNQTSMYLCASRGQGDEKLFFGSGTQLSVL.

The CDR3 DNA reads as TGTGCCAGCAGTTATGCTAGTGTGGCCAACTATGGCTACACCTTC. Its protein product is CASSYASVANYGYTF. The V gene is TRBV6-5, the J gene TRBJ1-2, with D uncertain. There are 15 residues in the CDR3. From germline, CDR1 is MNHEY and CDR2 SVGAGI. Trimming cost V 3 bases and J 2 bases, with 13 bases left between them.

This clone was seen a few times. Other DNA sequences of this sample code for an identical CDR3. This rearrangement joins TRBV5-1 to TRBJ2-5; D not resolved. The CDR3 has 12 amino acids. Trimming removed 4 bases from V and 5 bases from J, with 9 bases in between. CDR1 SGHRS and CDR2 YFSETQ come from the germline V gene. CDR3 sequence reads: CASSPSRETQYF. The DNA of the CDR3 is TGCGCCAGCAGCCCATCCCGGGAGACCCAGTACTTC.

The chain couples TRBV4-1 to TRBJ2-7; 9 bases match TRBD2. Germline CDR1 MGHRA, CDR2 YSYEKL. V was pared by 4 bases and J by 6 bases, with 13 bases of the junction left unmatched. The CDR3 has 16 amino acids. Here the CDR3 DNA reads TGCGCCAGCAGCCCCTCCATTAGCGGGAGTTCGGGCGAGCAGTACTTC. It is translated as CASSPSISGSSGEQYF.

The rearrangement links TRBV2 to TRBJ2-5; TRBD2 is a possible D gene (5 bases). The CDR3 has 13 amino acids. Germline V gene lookup returns CDR1 SNHLY and CDR2 FYNNEI. Trimming took 6 bases from V and 2 from J, leaving 10 bases between them. CDR3 residues: CASSPRAQETQYF. As DNA, the CDR3 is TGTGCCAGCAGCCCGAGGGCTCAAGAGACCCAGTACTTC.

This rearrangement joins TRBV5-6 to TRBJ1-3; D remains unclear. V gave up 4 bases and J gave up 3 bases, with 14 bases separating them. The CDR3 is made up of 15 amino acids. Germline assignment: CDR1 SGHDT and CDR2 YYEEEE. The CDR3: CASSRVTSYGNTIYF. For the CDR3, the DNA is TGTGCCAGCAGCCGGGTTACTAGCTATGGAAACACCATATATTTT. Drawing the rest from reference TRBV5-6 and TRBJ1-3, the complete variable domain is DAGVTQSPTHLIKTRGQQVTLRCSPKSGHDTVSWYQQALGQGPQFIFQYYEEEERQRGNFPDRFSGHQFPNYSSELNVNALLLGDSALYLCASSRVTSYGNTIYFGEGSWLTVV.

This chain uses TRBV5-1 with TRBJ2-2, with D possibly matching TRBD1 (7 bases). Germline loops: CDR1 SGHRS, CDR2 YFSETQ. V was cut by 4 bases and J by 5 bases, with 18 bases left in between. The CDR3 has 16 amino acids. The CDR3 coding sequence is TGCGCCAGCAGCCCCCGGGCGGGACAGCTTACCGGGGAGCTGTTTTTT. Translating it yields CASSPRAGQLTGELFF.

V gene TRBV5-1 combines with J gene TRBJ2-2; a weak D match, TRBD2 (6 bases). Germline loops: CDR1 SGHRS, CDR2 YFSETQ. The ends were cut back, 6 bases at V and 4 bases at J, with 25 bases in the middle. The CDR3 has 18 residues. CDR3 nucleotides: TGCGCCAGCACCATAAGGGCTAGCGTATATAGAGGCACCGGGGAGCTGTTTTTT. It translates to CASTIRASVYRGTGELFF. The full variable domain, rest sourced from reference TRBV5-1 and TRBJ2-2, is KAGVTQTPRYLIKTRGQQVTLSCSPISGHRSVSWYQQTPGQGLQFLFEYFSETQRNKGNFPGRFSGRQFSNSRSEMNVSTLELGDSALYLCASTIRASVYRGTGELFFGEGSRLTVL.

The chain carries TRBV5-8 and TRBJ2-2; the D gene could be TRBD1 or TRBD2 (5 bases each). V was pared by 1 base and J by 2 bases, with 9 bases between. Looked up from germline, CDR1 is SGHTS and CDR2 is YDEGEE. The CDR3 length is 15 residues. DNA for the CDR3: TGTGCCAGCAGCTTGATCGGGGCAAACACCGGGGAGCTGTTTTTT. This sequence encodes CASSLIGANTGELFF.

J is TRBJ2-5 and V is TRBV4-2; 7 bases align to TRBD1. The CDR3 extends over 14 amino acids. The ends lost 2 bases at V and 4 bases at J; junction bases unmatched: 4. The germline CDR1 and CDR2 sequences are LGHNA and YNFKEQ. The DNA for the CDR3 is TGTGCCAGCAGCCAACCCGGGACAGTAGAGACCCAGTACTTC. Residues: CASSQPGTVETQYF.

Worth noting for this clone: Additional DNA sequences in this sample encode the identical CDR3. The V gene is TRBV5-1, the J gene TRBJ1-1, with D tentatively TRBD1 (6 bases). V lost 4 bases to trimming and J lost 0 bases, with 10 bases between them. This CDR3 is built from 14 residues. The germline V gene encodes CDR1 SGHRS and CDR2 YFSETQ. The CDR3: CASSSGQLNTEAFF. The CDR3 nucleotides read TGCGCCAGCAGCAGCGGACAGCTGAACACTGAAGCTTTCTTT.

This clone was counted ten times or more. This chain joins TRBV7-2 and TRBJ1-2; 9 bases are shared with TRBD1. The CDR3 consists of 15 residues. CDR1 and CDR2 (germline): SGHTA, FQGNSA. The V segment lost 7 bases and the J segment 4 bases; nucleotides outside the gene matches: 10. This CDR3 reads CASTPSRDRAYGYTF. CDR3 DNA sequence: TGTGCCAGCACTCCTTCCCGGGACAGGGCCTATGGCTACACCTTC. Variable domain in full (rest from reference TRBV7-2 and TRBJ1-2): GAGVSQSPSNKVTEKGKDVELRCDPISGHTALYWYRQSLGQGLEFLIYFQGNSAPDKSGLPSDRFSAERTGGSVSTLTIQRTQQEDSAVYLCASTPSRDRAYGYTFGSGTRLTVV.